The entry that follows covers one T cell receptor beta chain sequence. The antigen is undetermined. V lost 0 bases to trimming and J lost 6 bases, with 14 bases between them. This CDR3 spans 15 amino acids. Per germline, CDR1 MNHEY and CDR2 SVGAGI. Measured with immunoSEQ multiplex PCR; TCRdb has only the in-frame clones, and not every one. The sample yields about 82,000 clones, roughly 83% seen once. Excluded were patients having autoimmune disease history or systemic immunosuppression. This sample stems from a study of OX40 agonist ivuxolimab in advanced cancers. Turning to the study itself: The dose of intravenous ivuxolimab that patients received every 2 weeks ranged from 0.01 to 10 mg/kg. Participants, around 80% male, averaged roughly 60 years of age, ranging from roughly 23 to 80.

Findings and limits, study-wide: CD8+ T cells were the subset that, on average, had more expanded clones than CD4+.

The chain couples TRBV6-5 to TRBJ1-2; D is ambiguous. The clonotype was recovered from an adult with an advanced solid tumor such as melanoma, head and neck, liver or kidney cancer. The sequencing used CD4+ or CD8+ T cells sorted from blood, collected in a trial of the OX40 agonist ivuxolimab. The CDR3 nucleotides read TGTGCCAGCAGTTACTCAGTGCCATCGCTGGATGGCTACACCTTC. It yields the protein CASSYSVPSLDGYTF.